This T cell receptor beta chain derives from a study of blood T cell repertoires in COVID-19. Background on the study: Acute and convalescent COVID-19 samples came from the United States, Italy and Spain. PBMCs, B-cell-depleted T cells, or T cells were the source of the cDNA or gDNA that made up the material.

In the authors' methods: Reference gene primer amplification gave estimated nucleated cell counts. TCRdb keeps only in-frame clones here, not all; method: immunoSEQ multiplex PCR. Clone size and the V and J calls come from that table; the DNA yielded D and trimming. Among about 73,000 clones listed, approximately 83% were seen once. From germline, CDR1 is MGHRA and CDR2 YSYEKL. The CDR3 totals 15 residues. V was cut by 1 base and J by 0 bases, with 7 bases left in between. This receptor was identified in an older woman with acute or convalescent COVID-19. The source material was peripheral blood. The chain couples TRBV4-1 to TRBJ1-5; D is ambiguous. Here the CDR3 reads CASSQGRNSNQPQHF. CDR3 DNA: TGCGCCAGCAGCCAAGGGCGGAATAGCAATCAGCCCCAGCATTTT.